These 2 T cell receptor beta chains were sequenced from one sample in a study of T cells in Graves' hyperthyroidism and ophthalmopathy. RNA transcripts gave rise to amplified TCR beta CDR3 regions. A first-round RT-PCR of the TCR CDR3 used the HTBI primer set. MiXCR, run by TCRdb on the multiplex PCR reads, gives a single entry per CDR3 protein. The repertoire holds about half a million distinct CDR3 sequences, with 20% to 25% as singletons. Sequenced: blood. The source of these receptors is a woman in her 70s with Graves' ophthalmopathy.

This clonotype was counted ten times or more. The CDR3 DNA is TGTGCCATCAGTGAGGCAAGTACGGATGGCTACACCTTC. Encoded protein: CAISEASTDGYTF. The chain employs TRBV10-3 and TRBJ1-2; D remains ambiguous. CDR3 length: 13 residues. Germline V gives CDR1 ENHRY, CDR2 SYGVKD. The V end lost 2 bases, the J end lost 6 bases, and 10 bases lay between the germline ends.

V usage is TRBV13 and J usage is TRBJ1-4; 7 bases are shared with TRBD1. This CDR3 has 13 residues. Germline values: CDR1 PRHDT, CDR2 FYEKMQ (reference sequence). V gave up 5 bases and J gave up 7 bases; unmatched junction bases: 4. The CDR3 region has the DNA TGTGCCAGCAGCCGACAGGGAATTGAAAAACTGTTTTTT. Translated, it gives CASSRQGIEKLFF.